This is a list of T cell receptor beta chains from one sample in a study of T cell responses to AZD1222 COVID-19 vaccine. Only in-frame clones appear in the TCRdb table, and some are missing; sequencing was by immunoSEQ multiplex PCR. The table records over 150,000 clones, roughly nine tenths of them present only once. Here the sequenced sample was peripheral blood, taken on day 0 of MenACWY control vaccination. The receptors derive from an adult in good health. Both conserved end residues are part of each CDR3. The D gene is left open where the match is weak. Clone size appears in some rows only: once, few, many, or a class for an expanded clone.

TRBJ2-1	TRBD2	-	TRBV7-9	CASSHGTSGIFGNEQFF	TGTGCCAGCAGCCATGGGACTAGCGGGATCTTCGGCAATGAGCAGTTCTTC
TRBJ2-1	-	-	TRBV20-1	CSLSSDNEQFF	TGCAGTCTGAGTTCCGACAATGAGCAGTTCTTC
TRBJ1-5	-	-	TRBV19	CASSVRDSNQPQHF	TGTGCCAGTAGTGTCAGGGATAGCAATCAGCCCCAGCATTTT
TRBJ2-1	-	-	TRBV5-1	CASSLVGSMGEQFF	TGCGCCAGCAGCTTGGTGGGATCCATGGGTGAGCAGTTCTTC
TRBJ2-5	TRBD1	-	TRBV5-1	CASSLGDRGVGETQYF	TGCGCCAGCAGCTTGGGGGACAGGGGAGTAGGGGAGACCCAGTACTTC
TRBJ1-4	-	-	TRBV4-1	CASRRQPPNEKLFF	TGCGCCAGCAGGCGGCAGCCACCTAATGAAAAACTGTTTTTT
TRBJ2-2	-	-	TRBV5-4	CASSSGWSATGELFF	TGTGCCAGCAGCTCTGGATGGTCCGCCACCGGGGAGCTGTTTTTT
TRBJ2-1	-	-	TRBV6-1	CASSEAGDPRGYNEQFF	TGTGCCAGCAGTGAAGCGGGGGACCCCAGGGGTTACAATGAGCAGTTCTTC
TRBJ1-5	-	-	TRBV29-1	CSVQGAGNQPQHF	TGCAGCGTTCAGGGTGCAGGCAATCAGCCCCAGCATTTT
TRBJ1-3	-	once	TRBV5-1	CASSSADTSSGNTIYF	TGCGCCAGCAGCTCCGCGGACACGAGCTCTGGAAACACCATATATTTT
TRBJ1-5	TRBD1	once	TRBV24-1	CATSDTQGAWQPQHF	TGTGCCACCAGTGATACCCAGGGGGCATGGCAGCCCCAGCATTTT
TRBJ1-1	-	-	TRBV25-1	CASTQGLGEAFF	TGTGCCAGCACTCAAGGGCTCGGAGAAGCTTTCTTT
TRBJ1-2	-	-	TRBV2	CASSEAGTGRSGYTF	TGTGCCAGCAGTGAAGCAGGCACAGGGAGGTCCGGCTACACCTTC
TRBJ1-2	TRBD1	-	TRBV3-1/TRBV3-2	CASSQVPTGLGGYTF	TGTGCCAGCAGCCAAGTTCCGACAGGGTTGGGGGGCTACACCTTC
TRBJ2-3	-	-	TRBV11-3	CASTTRRGLSDTQYF	TGTGCCAGCACCACAAGGAGAGGCCTGTCAGATACGCAGTATTTT
TRBJ2-5	TRBD1	-	TRBV3-1/TRBV3-2	CASSQTGSRETQYF	TGTGCCAGCAGCCAGACAGGGTCGAGGGAGACCCAGTACTTC
TRBJ1-1	TRBD1	-	TRBV5-1	CASSSGDREKGEAFF	TGCGCCAGCAGCTCTGGGGACAGGGAGAAAGGTGAAGCTTTCTTT
TRBJ2-1	TRBD2	-	TRBV28	CASSGLAGRSSYNEQFF	TGTGCCAGCAGTGGACTAGCGGGTAGGAGCTCCTACAATGAGCAGTTCTTC
TRBJ2-7	TRBD2	few	TRBV19	CASSIGLAGTYEQYF	TGTGCCAGTAGTATTGGGCTAGCGGGAACCTACGAGCAGTACTTC
TRBJ1-2	-	-	TRBV18	CASSPTAGRINYGYTF	TGTGCCAGCTCACCAACGGCCGGGAGAATTAACTATGGCTACACCTTC
TRBJ1-2	-	-	TRBV5-1	CASSQRDTDYTF	TGCGCCAGCAGCCAAAGGGACACAGACTACACCTTC
TRBJ2-2	-	-	TRBV14	CASSQELLRAGELFF	-
TRBJ1-5	-	-	TRBV7-9	CASSLGSSQPQHF	TGTGCCAGCAGCTTAGGGTCGAGCCAGCCCCAGCATTTT
TRBJ1-6	TRBD1	-	TRBV19	CASSRQGSVDSPLHF	TGTGCCAGTAGTAGACAGGGATCGGTCGATTCACCCCTCCACTTT
TRBJ2-3	TRBD2	-	TRBV9	CASSVEGGRDTQYF	TGTGCCAGCAGCGTAGAGGGCGGGAGGGATACGCAGTATTTT
TRBJ1-2	TRBD1	-	TRBV7-2	CASSISGTAYYGYTF	TGTGCCAGCAGCATATCCGGGACAGCTTACTATGGCTACACCTTC
TRBJ2-5	TRBD2	once	TRBV2	CASSEFLAGVGETQYF	TGTGCCAGCAGTGAATTTCTAGCGGGAGTAGGAGAGACCCAGTACTTC
TRBJ1-1	-	-	TRBV18	CASSPVGRGTEAFF	TGTGCCAGCTCACCTGTGGGACGGGGCACTGAAGCTTTCTTT
TRBJ1-6	-	-	TRBV5-1	CASSLETDNSPLHF	TGCGCCAGCAGCTTGGAGACAGATAATTCACCCCTCCACTTT
TRBJ2-2	TRBD2	-	TRBV11-2	CASSLRSSGRRTGELFF	TGTGCCAGCAGCTTGCGATCTAGCGGGAGGCGCACCGGGGAGCTGTTTTTT
TRBJ2-3	TRBD2	-	TRBV7-9	CASSLKAGGRDTDTQYF	TGTGCCAGCAGCTTAAAGGCGGGAGGGCGGGACACAGATACGCAGTATTTT
TRBJ2-3	TRBD2	-	TRBV24-1	CATGEREEGTDTQYF	TGTGCCACCGGGGAGCGGGAAGAGGGGACAGATACGCAGTATTTT
TRBJ2-5	-	-	TRBV12-3/TRBV12-4	CASGAGRETQYF	TGTGCCAGCGGTGCGGGACGGGAGACCCAGTACTTC
TRBJ1-2	TRBD1	-	TRBV10-1	CASSITGVVAGGYTF	TGCGCCAGCAGTATAACAGGGGTGGTGGCTGGTGGCTACACCTTC
TRBJ2-1	-	once	TRBV11-1	CASSTNRRSGNEQFF	TGTGCCAGCAGCACGAATAGGAGGTCGGGCAATGAGCAGTTCTTC
TRBJ2-7	TRBD1	-	TRBV5-1	CASSPGQGSSYEQYF	TGCGCCAGCAGCCCGGGACAGGGGAGCTCCTACGAGCAGTACTTC
TRBJ2-1	TRBD2	few	TRBV15	CATSIPGGPRNEQFF	TGTGCCACCAGCATCCCGGGAGGGCCCCGGAATGAGCAGTTCTTC
TRBJ2-7	-	-	TRBV12-3/TRBV12-4	CASSPRAAYEQYF	TGTGCCAGCAGCCCACGGGCAGCCTACGAGCAGTACTTC
TRBJ2-1	-	-	TRBV5-1	CASSLMDNEQFF	TGCGCCAGCAGCTTGATGGATAATGAGCAGTTCTTC
TRBJ1-5	-	-	TRBV2	CASSPLYSNQPQHF	TGTGCCAGCAGTCCTCTTTATAGCAATCAGCCCCAGCATTTT
TRBJ1-2	-	-	TRBV11-2	CASSKRTGANYGYTF	TGTGCCAGCAGCAAACGGACCGGAGCTAACTATGGCTACACCTTC
TRBJ1-2	-	-	TRBV5-4	CASSLYRGYGYTF	TGTGCCAGCAGCTTATATAGGGGGTACGGCTACACCTTC
TRBJ1-2	-	-	TRBV5-8	CASSLVGVYGYTF	TGTGCCAGCAGCTTGGTAGGGGTCTATGGCTACACCTTC
TRBJ1-4	-	-	TRBV4-1	CASSQKGLTNEKLFF	TGCGCCAGCAGCCAGAAAGGACTGACTAATGAAAAACTGTTTTTT
TRBJ1-3	-	-	TRBV5-8	CASSSGPGRNTIYF	TGTGCCAGCAGCTCGGGGCCCGGACGAAACACCATATATTTT
TRBJ2-2	TRBD2	-	TRBV7-9	CASSFGTSDGELFF	TGTGCCAGCAGCTTTGGGACTAGCGACGGGGAGCTGTTTTTT
TRBJ1-4	-	-	TRBV6-1	CASSDSGGSNEKLFF	TGTGCCAGCAGTGACAGTGGGGGGTCTAATGAAAAACTGTTTTTT
TRBJ1-1	-	-	TRBV5-1	CASSLSLSGRDTEAFF	TGCGCCAGCAGCTTATCTCTCAGTGGGAGGGACACTGAAGCTTTCTTT
TRBJ2-7	TRBD1	-	TRBV19	CASSDKGGSGSYEQYF	TGTGCCAGTAGCGATAAAGGGGGCTCCGGCTCCTACGAGCAGTACTTC
TRBJ2-1	-	once	TRBV29-1	CSGGAYNEQFF	TGCAGCGGGGGGGCCTACAATGAGCAGTTCTTC
TRBJ1-1	-	-	TRBV5-1	CASSSRPQRNTEAFF	TGCGCCAGCAGCTCCAGGCCCCAGAGGAACACTGAAGCTTTCTTT
TRBJ1-1	-	-	TRBV5-1	CASSLVQGLNTEAFF	TGCGCCAGCAGCTTAGTCCAGGGGTTGAACACTGAAGCTTTCTTT
TRBJ2-1	TRBD2	-	TRBV7-3	CASSSSGRSSYNEQFF	TGTGCCAGCAGCTCCAGCGGGAGGAGCTCCTACAATGAGCAGTTCTTC
TRBJ2-6	-	-	TRBV7-2	CASLEVTGANVLTF	TGTGCCTCTCTTGAGGTAACTGGGGCCAACGTCCTGACTTTC
TRBJ1-1	-	-	TRBV12-1	CASGPGEGEAFF	TGTGCCAGCGGTCCGGGGGAGGGGGAAGCTTTCTTT
TRBJ1-3	-	-	TRBV5-1	CASSPDSTSGNTIYF	TGCGCCAGCAGTCCGGACAGTACCTCTGGAAACACCATATATTTT
TRBJ1-4	TRBD1	few	TRBV4-2	CASSQDRDRKATNEKLFF	TGTGCCAGCAGCCAAGATCGGGACAGAAAGGCAACTAATGAAAAACTGTTTTTT
TRBJ2-2	-	-	TRBV18	CASSLRPRSQRANTGELFF	TGTGCCAGCTCACTACGACCCCGATCCCAACGCGCGAACACCGGGGAGCTGTTTTTT
TRBJ1-4	-	-	TRBV9	CASSAIGGAVNEKLFF	TGTGCCAGCAGCGCCATCGGAGGGGCAGTTAATGAAAAACTGTTTTTT
TRBJ1-1	-	-	TRBV19	CASNQKRDTEAFF	TGTGCCAGTAATCAAAAGAGGGACACTGAAGCTTTCTTT